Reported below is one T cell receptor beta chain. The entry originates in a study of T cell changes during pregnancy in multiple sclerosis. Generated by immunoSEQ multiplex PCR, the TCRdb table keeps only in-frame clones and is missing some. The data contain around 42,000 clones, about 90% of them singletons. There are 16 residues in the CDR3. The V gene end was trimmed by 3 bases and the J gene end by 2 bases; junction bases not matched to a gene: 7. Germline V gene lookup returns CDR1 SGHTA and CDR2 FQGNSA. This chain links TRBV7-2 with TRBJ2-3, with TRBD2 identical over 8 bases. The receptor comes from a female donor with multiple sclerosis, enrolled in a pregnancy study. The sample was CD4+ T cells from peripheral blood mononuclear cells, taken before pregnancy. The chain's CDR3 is CASSLVGRGATDTQYF. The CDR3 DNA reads TGTGCCAGCAGCTTGGTGGGGCGGGGGGCCACAGATACGCAGTATTTT.